This entry lists 31 T cell receptor beta chains sequenced from one sample in a study of blood T cell repertoires in COVID-19. TCRdb's table, derived via immunoSEQ multiplex PCR, lists solely in-frame clones and lacks some. Of around 250,000 clones detected, around nine tenths appear once; the ten largest clones hold about 8.7%. Specimen: peripheral blood. All receptors derive from a man aged 35 to 55 with active or convalescent COVID-19.

The J gene is TRBJ1-1, the V gene TRBV7-2, with D perhaps matching TRBD1 (5 bases). The CDR3 runs 17 residues. CDR1 is SGHTA, CDR2 FQGNSA, per germline. Deletions cut 5 bases from V and 2 bases from J, with 21 bases between. The CDR3 spells CASSPSGGHNINTEAFF. CDR3 nucleotide sequence: TGTGCCAGCAGCCCCTCTGGCGGACACAACATTAACACTGAAGCTTTCTTT.

The rearrangement uses TRBV28 and TRBJ1-1, with D maybe TRBD1 (5 bases). Between the trimmed V and J ends, which lost 4 bases and 5 bases, there was a span of 14 bases. The CDR3 is 14 residues long. Germline V gene lookup returns CDR1 MDHEN and CDR2 SYDVKM. The CDR3 DNA follows: TGTGCCAGCAGTTCTAGACAGTTCTGGACTGAAGCTTTCTTT. Translation: CASSSRQFWTEAFF.

The gene calls are TRBV30 and TRBJ1-2, with TRBD1 matching 9 bases. The junction had 10 bases not matched to a gene; V was cut back by 4 bases and J by 1 base. The CDR3 consists of 16 residues. Germline-derived CDR1 and CDR2 are GTSNPN and SVGIG (reference sequence). CDR3 DNA: TGTGCCTGGACCCTCTTTACAGGGGGCATTAACTATGGCTACACCTTC. This codes for CAWTLFTGGINYGYTF. Based on the CDR3 plus reference TRBV30 and TRBJ1-2, the full variable domain is SQTIHQWPATLVQPVGSPLSLECTVEGTSNPNLYWYRQAAGRGLQLLFYSVGIGQISSEVPQNLSASRPQDRQFILSSKKLLLSDSGFYLCAWTLFTGGINYGYTFGSGTRLTVV.

The CDR3 region is CASSPGTSEETQYF. CDR3 bases: TGTGCCAGCAGCCCAGGGACTAGCGAAGAGACCCAGTACTTC. V usage is TRBV27 and J usage is TRBJ2-5; 10 bases line up with TRBD2. CDR3 size: 14 residues. Germline-derived CDR1 and CDR2 are MNHEY and SMNVEV (reference sequence). The V and J ends lost 6 bases and 3 bases, in that order; junction bases with no gene match: 4.

The chain carries TRBV25-1 and TRBJ2-1, with D perhaps matching TRBD1 (5 bases). Germline V gene lookup returns CDR1 MGHDK and CDR2 SYGVNS. V was clipped by 0 bases and J by 1 base, with 16 bases between them. This CDR3 contains 18 residues. The CDR3 DNA follows: TGTGCCAGCAGTGAATATTACGCGGCAGGGCGATCCTACAATGAGCAGTTCTTC. It specifies CASSEYYAAGRSYNEQFF.

This sequence joins TRBV19 and TRBJ2-7; D might be TRBD2 (5 bases). The V and J ends lost 5 bases and 3 bases respectively, with 20 bases between them. Germline loops: CDR1 LNHDA, CDR2 SQIVND (reference sequence). The CDR3 is 16 residues long. The CDR3 DNA sequence: TGTGCCAGTAGTGGTCCACACAACGGACGGGACTACGAGCAGTACTTC. It translates to CASSGPHNGRDYEQYF.

This clone is a singleton in its sample. J is TRBJ1-3 and V is TRBV12-5; 8 bases are shared with TRBD1. V shed 5 bases and J 4 bases; nucleotides not matched to a gene: 1. CDR1 LGHNT and CDR2 FRNRAP come from the germline V gene. The CDR3 has 13 amino acids. CDR3 DNA: TGTGCTAGTGGTCGGACAGGGGGAAACACCATATATTTT. This sequence encodes CASGRTGGNTIYF.

J is TRBJ2-7 and V is TRBV10-3; weak D call: TRBD1 (6 bases). The V end was cut by 3 bases, the J end by 3 bases, with 6 bases between. Looked up from germline, CDR1 is ENHRY and CDR2 is SYGVKD. The length of the CDR3 is 12 residues. CDR3 in DNA: TGTGCCATCAGTGAACAGGGCTACGAGCAGTACTTC. Protein: CAISEQGYEQYF.

The chain combines TRBV19 with TRBJ2-2, with D possibly TRBD2 on 5 matching bases. The CDR3 contains 17 residues. Trimming removed 4 bases at V and 0 bases at J, with 15 bases between. Germline V gene data show CDR1 as LNHDA and CDR2 as SQIVND (reference sequence). The CDR3 sequence is CASSKPPGRPNTGELFF. Here the CDR3 DNA reads TGTGCCAGTAGTAAACCCCCGGGAAGGCCGAACACCGGGGAGCTGTTTTTT.

This clone appeared a few times. The chain couples TRBV6-5 to TRBJ2-7, with D possibly matching TRBD2 (5 bases). Germline V lookup: CDR1 MNHEY, CDR2 SVGAGI. V gave up 8 bases and J gave up 3 bases, with 5 bases separating them. The CDR3 is made up of 10 amino acids. The CDR3 is CASRDYEQYF. Written as DNA, the CDR3 is TGTGCCAGCCGGGACTACGAGCAGTACTTC.

This chain uses TRBV9 with TRBJ1-3, with a tentative D call TRBD1 (6 bases). Germline assignment: CDR1 SGDLS and CDR2 YYNGEE. V lost 4 bases to trimming and J lost 6 bases, with 14 bases between them. This CDR3 contains 14 residues. CDR3 bases: TGTGCCAGCAGCCCGAGGGGACACCAAAACACCATATATTTT. Protein: CASSPRGHQNTIYF. Full variable domain (remainder filled in from reference TRBV9 and TRBJ1-3): DSGVTQTPKHLITATGQRVTLRCSPRSGDLSVYWYQQSLDQGLQFLIQYYNGEERAKGNILERFSAQQFPDLHSELNLSSLELGDSALYFCASSPRGHQNTIYFGEGSWLTVV.

This clone was detected only once. The chain has TRBV2 and TRBJ2-3, with 7 bases identical to TRBD1. The trim removed 7 bases at V and 2 bases at J, leaving 6 bases unmatched. Germline V CDR1 and CDR2: SNHLY, FYNNEI. This CDR3 has 14 amino acids. CDR3 protein: CASIGRGITDTQYF. The DNA for the CDR3 is TGTGCCAGCATCGGCAGGGGGATCACAGATACGCAGTATTTT.

This clone has a single count. The chain links TRBV6-6 to TRBJ1-1; TRBD1 might be the D (6 bases). Germline CDR1 MNHNY, CDR2 SVGAGI (reference sequence). This CDR3 comprises 16 residues. The germline V and J ends were trimmed by 7 bases and 4 bases, with 22 bases remaining between them. The CDR3 nucleotides are TGTGCCAGCACCTCCAAATACAGGGTTGGCGGCACTGAAGCTTTCTTT. Protein sequence: CASTSKYRVGGTEAFF.

The V gene is TRBV5-4, the J gene TRBJ2-1; tentatively, D is TRBD2 (5 bases). The CDR3 covers 17 residues. Germline CDR1 is SGHNT and CDR2 is YYREEE (reference sequence). Trimming took 4 bases from V and 4 from J, leaving 21 bases between them. The CDR3 sequence is CASSERAGQVQYNEQFF. The CDR3 coding sequence is TGTGCCAGCAGCGAAAGGGCGGGCCAGGTCCAATACAATGAGCAGTTCTTC.

This chain connects TRBV6-5 to TRBJ2-7, with TRBD1 identical over 10 bases. The CDR3 is made up of 13 amino acids. The V segment lost 7 bases and the J segment 4 bases; nucleotides outside the gene matches: 4. CDR1 and CDR2 (germline): MNHEY, SVGAGI. The CDR3, as DNA: TGTGCCAGCACTTGGACAGGGGGATACGAGCAGTACTTC. This sequence encodes CASTWTGGYEQYF.

V usage is TRBV6-5 and J usage is TRBJ2-7, with D perhaps TRBD1 (8 bases). This CDR3 has 15 residues. CDR1 and CDR2 from the germline V gene are MNHEY and SVGAGI. Trimming took off 6 bases at V and 3 bases at J, with 18 bases between the two ends. The CDR3 is CASRLAQGEGYEQYF. The CDR3 nucleotides read TGTGCCAGCAGGCTAGCACAGGGGGAGGGCTACGAGCAGTACTTC.

The chain employs TRBV28 and TRBJ2-1; no reliable D call. Germline V lookup: CDR1 MDHEN, CDR2 SYDVKM. This CDR3 is built from 15 residues. Trimming stripped 6 bases from V and 0 bases from J, with 12 bases between. The CDR3 is CASRNDLSSYNEQFF. For the CDR3, the DNA is TGTGCCAGCAGAAACGACTTAAGCTCCTACAATGAGCAGTTCTTC.

The V and J genes are TRBV4-1 and TRBJ2-1; no clear D. The CDR3 covers 12 residues. The germline V gene encodes CDR1 MGHRA and CDR2 YSYEKL. V was clipped by 0 bases and J by 8 bases, with 5 bases between them. CDR3 residues: CASSQDMYEQFF. The CDR3 DNA sequence: TGCGCCAGCAGCCAAGATATGTATGAGCAGTTCTTC.

The chain uses TRBV6-2 or TRBV6-3 and TRBJ2-3; D uncertain. This CDR3 has 15 amino acids. Germline-derived CDR1 and CDR2 are MNHEY and SVGEGT. V lost 2 bases and J 1 base, leaving 10 bases between the germline ends. CDR3 in DNA: TGTGCCAGCAGTTACCCGACAACGGGCACAGATACGCAGTATTTT. This gives the protein CASSYPTTGTDTQYF.

This chain connects TRBV9 to TRBJ2-1; 12 positions agree with TRBD2. Germline assignment: CDR1 SGDLS and CDR2 YYNGEE. The CDR3 has 15 residues. J lost 6 bases, V lost 4 bases, and 5 bases had no gene match. CDR3 protein: CASSSRLAGVNEQFF. In DNA form, the CDR3 reads TGTGCCAGCAGCTCCCGACTAGCGGGAGTCAATGAGCAGTTCTTC.

The chain is built from TRBV12-5 and TRBJ2-1, with TRBD1 matching over 7 bases. Germline V lookup: CDR1 LGHNT, CDR2 FRNRAP. The CDR3 length is 17 residues. V shed 1 base and J 0 bases; nucleotides not matched to a gene: 6. For the CDR3, the DNA is TGTGCTAGTGGTTTGGACACCAGGGGGAGCTCCTACAATGAGCAGTTCTTC. Encoded protein: CASGLDTRGSSYNEQFF.

This clone was observed once. The chain couples TRBV5-5 to TRBJ2-1; TRBD2 matches at 8 bases. This CDR3 region has 15 residues. Germline assignment: CDR1 SGHKS and CDR2 YYEKEE (reference sequence). V trimming: 2 bases; J trimming: 8 bases; junction bases outside the gene matches: 9. CDR3 protein: CASSFGLAFNDEQFF. In nucleotides, the CDR3 is TGTGCCAGCAGCTTTGGACTAGCCTTTAACGATGAGCAGTTCTTC.

This sequence joins TRBV12-5 and TRBJ2-1; 8 nucleotides align to TRBD1. The length of the CDR3 is 16 residues. Germline V lookup: CDR1 LGHNT, CDR2 FRNRAP. Trimming removed 2 bases from V and 8 bases from J; junction bases left unmatched: 11. CDR3 sequence: CASGLLQGAVLDEQFF. The CDR3 DNA reads TGTGCTAGTGGTTTGCTCCAGGGGGCAGTTCTCGATGAGCAGTTCTTC.

This clone was observed a single time. The rearrangement links TRBV6-1 to TRBJ2-6; D is perhaps TRBD2 (6 bases). The V gene's germline CDR1 is MNHNS and CDR2 SASEGT. CDR3 length equals 18 residues. The V and J ends lost 1 base and 4 bases respectively, with 17 bases between them. CDR3 loop: CASSEVRRAGSGANVLTF. In nucleotides, the CDR3 is TGTGCCAGCAGTGAAGTCCGACGCGCGGGGTCCGGGGCCAACGTCCTGACTTTC.

The chain has TRBV27 and TRBJ1-2; TRBD1 matches 7 bases. The V segment lost 6 bases and the J segment 8 bases; nucleotides outside the gene matches: 12. CDR1 and CDR2 from the germline V gene are MNHEY and SMNVEV (reference sequence). CDR3 length: 14 residues. This CDR3 reads CASRGSGGKKGYTF. CDR3 coding DNA: TGTGCCAGCAGGGGCTCAGGGGGAAAAAAGGGCTACACCTTC.

The chain recombines TRBV11-2 with TRBJ2-1; 8 bases line up with TRBD1. Germline V CDR1 and CDR2: SGHAT, FQNNGV. The V and J ends lost 1 base and 1 base, in that order; junction bases with no gene match: 0. The CDR3 length is 15 residues. CDR3 loop: CASSLGQGSYNEQFF. Here the CDR3 DNA reads TGTGCCAGCAGCTTAGGACAGGGGTCCTACAATGAGCAGTTCTTC.

This clone was detected only a few times. V gene TRBV7-7 combines with J gene TRBJ2-7; D perhaps matches TRBD1 (5 bases). Trimming shortened V by 2 bases and J by 0 bases, and 11 bases separated the two germline ends. Looked up from germline, CDR1 is SSHAT and CDR2 is FNYEAQ (reference sequence). There are 15 residues in the CDR3. The CDR3, as DNA: TGTGCCAGCAGCTTAATGGCAGGGCTCTCCTACGAGCAGTACTTC. Its translation is CASSLMAGLSYEQYF.

The chain links TRBV7-9 to TRBJ2-1; D is ambiguous. Germline V gene lookup returns CDR1 SEHNR and CDR2 FQNEAQ (reference sequence). The V end lost 1 base, the J end lost 7 bases, and 5 bases lay between the germline ends. CDR3 size: 12 residues. This CDR3 reads CASSLESNEQFF. The CDR3 DNA is TGTGCCAGCAGCTTAGAATCGAATGAGCAGTTCTTC.

The chain combines TRBV9 with TRBJ1-1; D unclear. Germline V gives CDR1 SGDLS, CDR2 YYNGEE. This CDR3 has 14 amino acids. V dropped 3 bases and J dropped 5 bases, with 14 bases sitting between them. Here the CDR3 reads CASSALGRETEAFF. The DNA for the CDR3 is TGTGCCAGCAGCGCCTTGGGGAGGGAGACTGAAGCTTTCTTT.

This clone has at least ten counts. This chain connects TRBV19 to TRBJ1-5; D is undetermined. The CDR3 sequence is 14 residues long. Between the trimmed V and J ends, which lost 6 bases and 9 bases, there was a span of 18 bases. Germline CDR1 and CDR2: LNHDA and SQIVND (reference sequence). CDR3 sequence: CASSSVGSGRPQHF. In DNA, the CDR3 is TGTGCCAGTAGCTCCGTAGGCAGCGGTCGGCCCCAGCATTTT.

This chain links TRBV30 with TRBJ1-5, with D possibly matching TRBD1 (5 bases). The ends were cut back, 1 base at V and 9 bases at J, with 10 bases in the middle. The CDR3 has 12 amino acids. Germline lookup yields CDR1 GTSNPN and CDR2 SVGIG (reference sequence). The CDR3 DNA reads as TGTGCCTGGAGTGGCCCTAGGGGGCCCCAGCATTTT. As protein: CAWSGPRGPQHF.